What follows are 9 T cell receptor beta chains derived from one specimen sequenced in a study of human T cells and chemical hapten exposure. One entry per CDR3 protein results from TCRdb running MiXCR on the RACE reads. The sample lists about 300,000 distinct CDR3 sequences, about 5% occurring once. Time point here: pre-sensitization, week 0. Treatment of the sample: therapeutic diphenylcyclopropenone sensitization with weekly scalp DPC. The sequences come from whole blood, collected in connection with sensitization to the hapten diphenylcyclopropenone (DPC). Receptor source: a young woman with alopecia areata. Some clones in this sample may be carry-over from other donors' samples.

The chain has TRBV3-1 and TRBJ2-7, with D tentatively TRBD1 (6 bases). Germline CDR1 is LGHDT and CDR2 is YNNKEL (reference sequence). Trimming removed 0 bases at V and 5 bases at J, with 11 bases between. CDR3 size: 14 residues. The CDR3 DNA is TGTGCCAGCAGCCAAGACCCAGGGGCGAACGAGCAGTACTTC. It codes for CASSQDPGANEQYF.

This chain uses TRBV11-1 with TRBJ2-6, with TRBD1 identical over 7 bases. The CDR3 is 18 amino acids. Trimming took 2 bases from V and 0 from J; bases not matched to a gene: 7. Germline V gene data show CDR1 as SGHAT and CDR2 as FQDESV (reference sequence). The CDR3 DNA reads TGTGCCAGCAGCTTAACGACAGGGATCAGCTCTGGGGCCAACGTCCTGACTTTC. The encoded protein is CASSLTTGISSGANVLTF.

This clonotype was picked up a small number of times. The chain combines TRBV11-2 with TRBJ2-5; 12 nucleotides match TRBD2. The CDR3 extends over 16 amino acids. V lost 2 bases to trimming and J lost 5 bases; unmatched junction nucleotides: 6. Per germline, CDR1 SGHAT and CDR2 FQNNGV. CDR3 bases: TGTGCCAGCAGCTTATCCTCTAGCGGGGGGGCGGAGACCCAGTACTTC. Translation gives CASSLSSSGGAETQYF.

The genes are TRBV5-4 and TRBJ2-7; D may match TRBD1 or TRBD2 (5 bases each). The CDR3 loop spans 16 amino acids. V lost 10 bases and J 7 bases, leaving 30 bases between the germline ends. Per the germline V gene, CDR1 is SGHNT and CDR2 is YYREEE (reference sequence). In DNA, the CDR3 is TGTGCCCAAAGCTGGAGACGAGGGGCCGTACCTGGAGAGCAGTACTTC. Translating gives CAQSWRRGAVPGEQYF.

CDR3 DNA sequence: TGTGCCAGCTCACCACAGGGAGGGATGCACACTGAAGCTTTCTTT. Residues: CASSPQGGMHTEAFF. V usage is TRBV18 and J usage is TRBJ1-1, with D unresolved. With 1 base removed from V and 3 bases from J, the gap between germline ends came to 12 bases. Germline lookup yields CDR1 KGHSH and CDR2 LQKENI. The CDR3 is made up of 15 amino acids.

This clonotype was counted at least ten times. This chain joins TRBV20-1 and TRBJ1-1; maybe TRBD1 (5 bases). Trimming removed 3 bases at V and 2 bases at J, with 13 bases between. Germline loops: CDR1 DFQATT, CDR2 SNEGSKA (reference sequence). This CDR3 spans 14 amino acids. CDR3: CSASQGGENTEAFF. In DNA, the CDR3 is TGCAGTGCTAGTCAGGGTGGGGAAAACACTGAAGCTTTCTTT.

This clonotype was seen many times. This sequence joins TRBV5-1 and TRBJ1-6; D gene ambiguous. V was cut by 0 bases and J by 5 bases, with 9 bases left in between. This CDR3 has 15 amino acids. The germline V gene encodes CDR1 SGHRS and CDR2 YFSETQ. CDR3 sequence: CASSLGDVDNSPLHF. The CDR3 DNA reads as TGCGCCAGCAGCTTGGGTGACGTCGATAATTCACCCCTCCACTTT.

The sample holds many counts of this clonotype. V is TRBV6-2 or TRBV6-3 and J is TRBJ1-1; unclear D gene. The V end was cut by 1 base, the J end by 7 bases, with 10 bases between. Germline CDR1 and CDR2: MNHEY and SVGEGT. The CDR3 length is 13 residues. In nucleotides, the CDR3 is TGTGCCAGCAGTTACTTTCCGCAGTTTGAAGCTTTCTTT. Protein sequence: CASSYFPQFEAFF.

This clonotype was found many times. The rearrangement uses TRBV3-1 and TRBJ1-2; D possibly corresponds to TRBD1 (6 bases). V lost 4 bases and J 8 bases, leaving 17 bases between the germline ends. The length of the CDR3 is 14 residues. From germline, CDR1 is LGHDT and CDR2 YNNKEL (reference sequence). CDR3 amino acids: CASSPEGGAAGYTF. In DNA, the CDR3 is TGTGCCAGCAGCCCCGAAGGGGGGGCAGCGGGCTACACCTTC.